This T cell receptor (beta chain) comes out of a study of response to subunit inactivated influenza vaccine. Broader study findings: The authors offered the suggestion that each seasonal influenza vaccination recruits few new T cells.

This clonotype has more than one count but fewer than ten. Its antigen remains unknown. After removal of 3 bases from V and 1 base from J, the junction contained 2 bases not matched to a gene. The V gene's germline CDR1 is KGHSH and CDR2 LQKENI. This CDR3 is 14 amino acids long. One entry per CDR3 protein, called by TCRdb with MiXCR from the RT-PCR reads. The sample lists 800,000 to 1,000,000 distinct CDR3 sequences, 21% occurring once. This TCR was recovered from a middle-aged man who received an inactivated influenza vaccine. The rearrangement joins TRBV18 to TRBJ1-1, with TRBD1 identical over 7 bases. Sequencing used PBMCs from blood, obtained roughly 5 days after vaccination. In DNA form, the CDR3 reads TGTGCCAGCTCACCGGGACAGTCGAACACTGAAGCTTTCTTT. This sequence encodes CASSPGQSNTEAFF.